The rows below give T cell receptor beta chains drawn from one sample of a study of technical replicates of blood from several donors. Some clones are missing from TCRdb's copy, which holds only in-frame ones; the method was immunoSEQ multiplex PCR. The sample lists roughly 65,000 clones; approximately 86% were seen once. Sequencing was done on a sample of PBMCs. These receptors came from a human donor in good health. Some clones in this sample may be carry-over from other donors' samples. Both conserved end residues are part of each CDR3. D genes are given only for firm matches. Clone sizes are given selectively: once, few, many, or a class where the clone is expanded.

TRBJ1-1	TRBV6-5	-	few	CASSYKVGGTEAFF	TGTGCCAGCAGTTACAAGGTGGGGGGCACTGAAGCTTTCTTT
TRBJ2-7	TRBV4-3	TRBD2	once	CASSDGTSFYEQYF	TGCGCCAGCAGCGACGGGACTAGCTTTTACGAGCAGTACTTC
TRBJ2-7	TRBV7-8	-	-	CASSLISGAYEQYF	TGTGCCAGCAGCTTAATTAGCGGAGCCTACGAGCAGTACTTC
TRBJ2-7	TRBV6-5	TRBD1	once	CASSYLQGAGEQYF	TGTGCCAGCAGTTACTTGCAGGGGGCAGGCGAGCAGTACTTC
TRBJ2-7	TRBV10-3	TRBD1	-	CAISAGTAYEQYF	TGTGCCATCAGCGCCGGGACAGCCTACGAGCAGTACTTC
TRBJ2-3	TRBV5-1	-	-	CASSLDSDTDTQYF	TGCGCCAGCAGCTTGGATAGCGACACAGATACGCAGTATTTT
TRBJ1-3	TRBV29-1	-	-	CSVVWRGNTIYF	TGCAGCGTTGTGTGGAGGGGAAACACCATATATTTT
TRBJ2-3	TRBV7-2	TRBD2	-	CASSSSLAVSTDTQYF	TGTGCCAGCAGCTCCTCCCTAGCGGTTAGCACAGATACGCAGTATTTT
TRBJ2-7	TRBV23-1	-	-	CASSQPPPEGPGYEQYF	TGCGCCAGCAGTCAACCCCCCCCGGAGGGGCCCGGCTACGAGCAGTACTTC
TRBJ2-2	TRBV7-3	TRBD1	-	CASSPGQGNTGELFF	TGTGCCAGCAGCCCGGGACAGGGGAACACCGGGGAGCTGTTTTTT
TRBJ2-5	TRBV4-3	-	-	CASSQTTSTETQYF	TGCGCCAGCAGCCAAACCACTAGTACGGAGACCCAGTACTTC
TRBJ2-2	TRBV5-5	TRBD1	-	CASSPDLQGVAWNTGELFF	TGTGCCAGCAGCCCCGACTTACAGGGGGTGGCTTGGAACACCGGGGAGCTGTTTTTT
TRBJ2-1	TRBV7-2	-	-	CASSQPGLSYNEQFF	TGTGCCAGCAGTCAACCGGGACTTTCCTACAATGAGCAGTTCTTC
TRBJ2-5	TRBV10-3	TRBD1	-	CAIRDRAETQYF	TGTGCCATCAGGGACAGGGCGGAGACCCAGTACTTC
TRBJ1-2	TRBV2	TRBD1	-	CASSEPPGQGRGYTF	TGTGCCAGCAGTGAACCGCCCGGACAGGGTCGGGGCTACACCTTC
TRBJ2-2	TRBV9	TRBD1	few	CASSVVGQGPGELFF	TGTGCCAGCAGCGTAGTTGGACAGGGGCCCGGGGAGCTGTTTTTT
TRBJ2-1	TRBV27	TRBD2	-	CASSFSLAGGYNEQFF	TGTGCCAGCAGTTTCTCTCTAGCGGGAGGCTACAATGAGCAGTTCTTC
TRBJ2-1	TRBV19	TRBD2	-	CASSIDLWRGGLHEQFF	TGTGCCAGTAGTATAGATCTATGGCGGGGGGGCTTGCATGAGCAGTTCTTC
TRBJ2-7	TRBV7-2	TRBD1	-	CASSRDRSYEQYF	TGTGCCAGCAGCCGGGACAGATCCTACGAGCAGTACTTC
TRBJ2-1	TRBV7-8	-	-	CASSLVSGAFNEQFF	TGTGCCAGCAGCTTAGTGTCAGGGGCCTTCAATGAGCAGTTCTTC
TRBJ1-1	TRBV19	-	-	CATRTVMNTEAFF	TGTGCCACCAGGACAGTCATGAACACTGAAGCTTTCTTT
TRBJ1-6	TRBV27	TRBD1	few	CASSLRQGAFPLHF	TGTGCCAGCAGTTTACGGCAGGGGGCATTTCCCCTCCACTTT
TRBJ2-7	TRBV7-8	TRBD1	-	CASSLFDSTSRDRAGEQYF	TGTGCCAGCAGCTTATTTGACTCAACGAGCCGGGACAGGGCAGGCGAGCAGTACTTC
TRBJ2-7	TRBV4-1	TRBD1	-	CASSQDDRGREQYF	TGCGCCAGCAGCCAAGATGACAGGGGGCGTGAGCAGTACTTC
TRBJ2-5	TRBV4-1	TRBD2	-	CASSQEAYLAGAETQYF	TGCGCCAGCAGCCAAGAAGCCTATCTGGCGGGAGCAGAGACCCAGTACTTC